Listed below are T cell receptor beta chains from one sample, sequenced in a study of cytomegalovirus exposure and HLA in healthy donors. The data were produced by immunoSEQ multiplex PCR, yet TCRdb's version contains in-frame clones alone and is incomplete. Of about 56,000 clones listed, more than 80% are singletons. Material: PBMCs. The receptors derive from a man between 18 and 29 years old in good health and CMV-seronegative. Each CDR3 is given with its conserved first and last residue. Each record gives: D gene, clone size, J gene, V gene, CDR3 DNA, CDR3 protein. D genes are given only for firm matches. Some rows have no size entry. The others give once, few or many, or a class for an expanded clone.

>TRBD1|NA|TRBJ2-1|TRBV5-8
TGTGCCAGCAGCTTGAGGGACAGCTCCTACAATGAGCAGTTCTTC
CASSLRDSSYNEQFF
>NA|few|TRBJ2-7|TRBV11-3
TGTGCCAGCAGCTTTCCCCCCCACTACGAGCAGTACTTC
CASSFPPHYEQYF
>NA|NA|TRBJ2-3|TRBV28
TGTGCCAGCAGCCACCGGGACTTCAGCACAGATACGCAGTATTTT
CASSHRDFSTDTQYF
>NA|NA|TRBJ2-1|TRBV5-4
TGTGCCAGCGCGGCTAGCGACTACAATGAGCAGTTCTTC
CASAASDYNEQFF
>NA|NA|TRBJ2-2|TRBV9
TGTGCCAGCAGCGTAGAACCTAGCGCGAGTTCTGGGGAGCTGTTTTTT
CASSVEPSASSGELFF
>NA|NA|TRBJ2-3|TRBV6-5
TGTGCCAGCACCCCGGGGGAGACGGCAGATACGCAGTATTTT
CASTPGETADTQYF
>TRBD1|NA|TRBJ1-1|TRBV19
TGTGCCAGTAGTATGGGGACAGTGGATTTGGCTTTCTTT
CASSMGTVDLAFF
>TRBD2|NA|TRBJ2-3|TRBV2
TGTGCCAGCAGTCCTACCGGGACTAGCGGGAGGATGGGGACAGATACGCAGTATTTT
CASSPTGTSGRMGTDTQYF
>NA|NA|TRBJ2-7|TRBV6-1
TGTGCCAGTATAACAAAAATCTCCTACGAGCAGTACTTC
CASITKISYEQYF
>NA|NA|TRBJ2-2|TRBV15
TGTGCCACCAGAACGGTTGACACCGGGGAGCTGTTTTTT
CATRTVDTGELFF
>NA|once|TRBJ2-5|TRBV29-1
TGCAGCGTCGTTCTACAGGGTGGGGGCCAAGAGACCCAGTACTTC
CSVVLQGGGQETQYF
>TRBD2|NA|TRBJ2-1|TRBV9
TGTGCCAGCAGTGGACTAGCGGGTGTGGACAATGAGCAGTTCTTC
CASSGLAGVDNEQFF